The entry that follows covers one TCR beta chain sequence. Its antigen is not known. The CDR3 has 15 amino acids. Germline V CDR1 and CDR2: KGHSH, LQKENI. The template-switching step introduced UMIs that carried a 6-nucleotide sample barcode. TCRdb reprocessed the 5' RACE reads, keeping one entry per CDR3 protein, no DNA. The sample table includes about 380,000 distinct CDR3 sequences. This specimen comes from a study of monozygotic twins with inflammatory bowel disease. Study-level points and caveats: Possibly because of limited power, concordant and discordant twins showed no difference in repertoire similarity. The co-twins with IBD showed lower TCRbeta diversity (inverse Simpson) than their healthy siblings.

Sequenced input: blood. The chain combines TRBV18 with TRBJ1-1; TCRdb's assignment of TRBD1 cannot be checked, as there is no DNA. The TCR was taken from a human donor with ulcerative colitis or Crohn's disease, or a healthy co-twin of an affected twin (not recorded which). The CDR3 loop reads CASSPTTGARTEAFF.